This T cell receptor (beta chain) derives from a study of cytomegalovirus exposure and HLA in healthy donors. Study at large: Earlier work reported some 110 million unique TCR beta sequences from 170 million or so T cells.

Per germline, CDR1 ENHRY and CDR2 SYGVKD. V shed 2 bases and J shed 5 bases, with 15 bases lying between them. The CDR3 extends over 15 amino acids. The PCR was carried out with 60 Vbeta primers and 13 Jbeta primers. Original processing methods: Later reanalysis found around 80 million unique TCR beta chains, around 11 million of them shared. TCRdb's copy holds only in-frame clones and misses some; the assay was immunoSEQ multiplex PCR. V, J and clone size are taken as reported in that table, and D and trimming were inferred from the DNA itself. The table lists 250,000 or so clones, 80% to 95% of them singletons. Findings of the study overall: Previous analysis showed most TCR beta V segments were productive about 90% or about 30% of the time. A later analysis found TCR association rates differed by HLA locus, highest for DRB1 and lowest for HLA-C.

Note on this clone: Antigen: not known.

The clonotype comes from a girl aged 2-10 years in good health and CMV-seronegative. The J gene is TRBJ1-2, the V gene TRBV10-3; TRBD1 is a possible D gene (5 bases). The sample taken for sequencing was PBMCs. DNA for the CDR3: TGTGCCATCAGTGAGCTTCAGGGTTCGGTTTATGGCTACACCTTC. As protein: CAISELQGSVYGYTF.